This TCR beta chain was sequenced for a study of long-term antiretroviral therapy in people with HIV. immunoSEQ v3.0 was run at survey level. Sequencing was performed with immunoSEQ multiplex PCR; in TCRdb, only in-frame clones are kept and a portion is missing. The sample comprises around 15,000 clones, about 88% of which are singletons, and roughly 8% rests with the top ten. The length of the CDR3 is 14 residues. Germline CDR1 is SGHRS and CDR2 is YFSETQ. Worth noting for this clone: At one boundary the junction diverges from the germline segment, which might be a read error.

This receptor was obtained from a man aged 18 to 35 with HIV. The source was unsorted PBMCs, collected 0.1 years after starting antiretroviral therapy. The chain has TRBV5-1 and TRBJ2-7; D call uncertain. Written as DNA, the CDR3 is TGTGCCAGCAGCTTGGGTTCCTCCCCCTACGAGCAGTACTTC. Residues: CASSLGSSPYEQYF. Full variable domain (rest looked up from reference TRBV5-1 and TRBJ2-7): KAGVTQTPRYLIKTRGQQVTLSCSPISGHRSVSWYQQTPGQGLQFLFEYFSETQRNKGNFPGRFSGRQFSNSRSEMNVSTLELGDSALYLCASSLGSSPYEQYFGPGTRLTVT.